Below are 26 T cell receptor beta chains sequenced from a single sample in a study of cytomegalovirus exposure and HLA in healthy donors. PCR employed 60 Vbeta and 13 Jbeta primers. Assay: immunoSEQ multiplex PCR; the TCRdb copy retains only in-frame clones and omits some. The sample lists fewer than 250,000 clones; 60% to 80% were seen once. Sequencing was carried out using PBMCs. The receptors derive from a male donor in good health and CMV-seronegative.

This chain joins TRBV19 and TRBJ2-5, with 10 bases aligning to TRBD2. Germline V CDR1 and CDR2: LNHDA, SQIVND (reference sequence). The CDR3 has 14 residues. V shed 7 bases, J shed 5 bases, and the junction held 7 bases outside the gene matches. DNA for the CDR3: TGTGCCAGTATTAGGATTAGCGGGGGGGAGACCCAGTACTTC. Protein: CASIRISGGETQYF.

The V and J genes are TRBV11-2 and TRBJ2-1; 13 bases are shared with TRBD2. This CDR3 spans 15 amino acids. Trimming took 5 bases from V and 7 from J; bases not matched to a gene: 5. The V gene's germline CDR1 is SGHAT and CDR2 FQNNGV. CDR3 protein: CASSQGLAGINEQFF. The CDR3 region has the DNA TGTGCCAGCAGCCAGGGACTAGCGGGGATAAATGAGCAGTTCTTC.

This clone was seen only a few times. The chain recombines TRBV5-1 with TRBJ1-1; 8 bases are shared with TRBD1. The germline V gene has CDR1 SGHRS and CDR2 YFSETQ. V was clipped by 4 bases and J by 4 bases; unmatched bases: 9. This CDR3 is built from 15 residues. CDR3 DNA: TGCGCCAGCAGCACCCGGACAGGGTCGGGCACTGAAGCTTTCTTT. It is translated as CASSTRTGSGTEAFF.

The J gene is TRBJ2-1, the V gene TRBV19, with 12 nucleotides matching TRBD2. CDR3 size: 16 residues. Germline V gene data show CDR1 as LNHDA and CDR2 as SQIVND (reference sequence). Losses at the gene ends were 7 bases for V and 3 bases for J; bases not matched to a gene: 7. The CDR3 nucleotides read TGTGCCAGTAATCGCCTAGCGGGAGGGATCTACAATGAGCAGTTCTTC. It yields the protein CASNRLAGGIYNEQFF.

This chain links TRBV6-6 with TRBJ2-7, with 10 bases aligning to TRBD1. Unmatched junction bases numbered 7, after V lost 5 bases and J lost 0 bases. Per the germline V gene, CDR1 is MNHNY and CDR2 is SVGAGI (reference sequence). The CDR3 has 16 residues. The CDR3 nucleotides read TGTGCCAGCAGTCGACCAGGACAGGGGGGCTCCTACGAGCAGTACTTC. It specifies CASSRPGQGGSYEQYF.

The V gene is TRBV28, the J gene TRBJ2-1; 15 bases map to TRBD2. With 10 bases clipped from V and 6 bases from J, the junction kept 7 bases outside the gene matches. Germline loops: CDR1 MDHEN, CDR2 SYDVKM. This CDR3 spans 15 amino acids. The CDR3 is CAIQPGLAGGNEQFF. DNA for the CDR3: TGTGCCATACAACCGGGACTAGCGGGGGGCAATGAGCAGTTCTTC. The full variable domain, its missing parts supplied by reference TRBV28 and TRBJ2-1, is DVKVTQSSRYLVKRTGEKVFLECVQDMDHENMFWYRQDPGLGLRLIYFSYDVKMKEKGDIPEGYSVSREKKERFSLILESASTNQTSMYLCAIQPGLAGGNEQFFGPGTRLTVL.

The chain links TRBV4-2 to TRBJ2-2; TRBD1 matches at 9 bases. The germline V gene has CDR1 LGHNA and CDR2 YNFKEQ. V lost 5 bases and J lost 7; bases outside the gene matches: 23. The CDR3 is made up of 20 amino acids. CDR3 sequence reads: CASSIRDRVFMNSGDGELFF. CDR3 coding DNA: TGTGCCAGCAGCATCCGGGACAGGGTCTTTATGAATTCGGGTGACGGGGAGCTGTTTTTT.

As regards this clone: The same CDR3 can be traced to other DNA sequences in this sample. This chain's CDR3 is CASSPLAGGSTDTQYF. The CDR3 DNA is TGTGCCAGCAGCCCATTAGCGGGAGGGAGCACAGATACGCAGTATTTT. This chain uses TRBV7-6 with TRBJ2-3; 11 bases match TRBD2. Germline loops: CDR1 SGHVS, CDR2 FNYEAQ. Losses at the gene ends were 5 bases for V and 0 bases for J; bases not matched to a gene: 4. This CDR3 region has 16 residues.

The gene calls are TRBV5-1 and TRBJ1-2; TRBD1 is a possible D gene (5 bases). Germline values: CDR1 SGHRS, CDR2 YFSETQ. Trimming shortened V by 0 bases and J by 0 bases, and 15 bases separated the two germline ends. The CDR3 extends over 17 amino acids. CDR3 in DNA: TGCGCCAGCAGCTTGGGGGGACTCCGAACCACTAACTATGGCTACACCTTC. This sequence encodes CASSLGGLRTTNYGYTF.

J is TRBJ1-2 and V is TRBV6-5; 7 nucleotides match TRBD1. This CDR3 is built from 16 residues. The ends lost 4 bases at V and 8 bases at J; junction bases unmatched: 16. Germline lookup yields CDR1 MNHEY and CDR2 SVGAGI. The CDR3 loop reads CASSSPISGQAGGYTF. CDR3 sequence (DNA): TGTGCCAGCAGTTCCCCGATCTCTGGACAGGCCGGAGGCTACACCTTC.

This chain's CDR3 is CASSSTSHYYEQYF. CDR3 coding DNA: TGTGCCAGCAGTTCAACTTCCCATTACTACGAGCAGTACTTC. The rearrangement uses TRBV6-5 and TRBJ2-7, with D uncertain. The CDR3 extends over 14 amino acids. V was cut by 4 bases and J by 3 bases, with 13 bases left in between. CDR1 is MNHEY, CDR2 SVGAGI, per germline.

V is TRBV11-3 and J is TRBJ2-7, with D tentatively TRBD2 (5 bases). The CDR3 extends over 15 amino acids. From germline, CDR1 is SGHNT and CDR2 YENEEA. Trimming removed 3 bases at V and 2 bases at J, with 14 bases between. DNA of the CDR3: TGTGCCAGCAGCTTGGGAGTGGTGGCCCCCTACGAGCAGTACTTC. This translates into CASSLGVVAPYEQYF. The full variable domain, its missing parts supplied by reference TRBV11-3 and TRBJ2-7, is EAGVVQSPRYKIIEKKQPVAFWCNPISGHNTLYWYLQNLGQGPELLIRYENEEAVDDSQLPKDRFSAERLKGVDSTLKIQPAELGDSAVYLCASSLGVVAPYEQYFGPGTRLTVT.

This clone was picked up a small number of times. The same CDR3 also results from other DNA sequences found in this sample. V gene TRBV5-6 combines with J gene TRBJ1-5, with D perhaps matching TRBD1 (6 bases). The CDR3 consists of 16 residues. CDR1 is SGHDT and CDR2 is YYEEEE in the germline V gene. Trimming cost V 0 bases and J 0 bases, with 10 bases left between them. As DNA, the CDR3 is TGTGCCAGCAGCTTGGGGGCAGGGGCTAGCAATCAGCCCCAGCATTTT. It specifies CASSLGAGASNQPQHF. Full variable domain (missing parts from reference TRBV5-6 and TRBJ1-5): DAGVTQSPTHLIKTRGQQVTLRCSPKSGHDTVSWYQQALGQGPQFIFQYYEEEERQRGNFPDRFSGHQFPNYSSELNVNALLLGDSALYLCASSLGAGASNQPQHFGDGTRLSIL.

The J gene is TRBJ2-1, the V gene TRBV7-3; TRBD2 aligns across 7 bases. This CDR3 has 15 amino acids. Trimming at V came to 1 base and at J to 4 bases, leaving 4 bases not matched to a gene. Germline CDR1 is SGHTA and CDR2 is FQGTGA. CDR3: CASSLSQRGYNEQFF. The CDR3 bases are TGTGCCAGCAGCTTAAGCCAGCGGGGATACAATGAGCAGTTCTTC. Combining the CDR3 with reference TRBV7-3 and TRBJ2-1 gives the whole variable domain GAGVSQTPSNKVTEKGKYVELRCDPISGHTALYWYRQSLGQGPEFLIYFQGTGAADDSGLPNDRFFAVRPEGSVSTLKIQRTERGDSAVYLCASSLSQRGYNEQFFGPGTRLTVL.

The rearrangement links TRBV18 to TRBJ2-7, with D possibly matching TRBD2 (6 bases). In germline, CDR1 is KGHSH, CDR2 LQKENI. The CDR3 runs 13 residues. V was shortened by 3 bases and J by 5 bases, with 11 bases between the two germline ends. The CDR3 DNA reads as TGTGCCAGCTCACCGAAGGAGGGCCACGAGCAGTACTTC. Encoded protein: CASSPKEGHEQYF.

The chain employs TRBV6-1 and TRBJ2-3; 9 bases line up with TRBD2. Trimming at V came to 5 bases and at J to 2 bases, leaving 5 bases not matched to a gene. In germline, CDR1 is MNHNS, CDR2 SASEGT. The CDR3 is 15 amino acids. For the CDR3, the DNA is TGTGCCAGCAGTCGTTCTAGCGGGACCACAGATACGCAGTATTTT. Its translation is CASSRSSGTTDTQYF.

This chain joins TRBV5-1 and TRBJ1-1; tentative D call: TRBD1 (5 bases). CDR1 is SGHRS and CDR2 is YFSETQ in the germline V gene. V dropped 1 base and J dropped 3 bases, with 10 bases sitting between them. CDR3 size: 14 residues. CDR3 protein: CASSLQGGDTEAFF. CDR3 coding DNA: TGCGCCAGCAGCTTGCAGGGAGGCGACACTGAAGCTTTCTTT.

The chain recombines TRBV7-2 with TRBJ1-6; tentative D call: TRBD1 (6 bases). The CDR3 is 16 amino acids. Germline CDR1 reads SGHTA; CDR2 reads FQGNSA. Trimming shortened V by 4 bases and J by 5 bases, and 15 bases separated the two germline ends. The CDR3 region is CASSSTGHANNSPLHF. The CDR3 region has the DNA TGTGCCAGCAGCTCGACGGGACACGCCAATAATTCACCCCTCCACTTT. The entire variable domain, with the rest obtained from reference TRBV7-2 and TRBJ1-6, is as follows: GAGVSQSPSNKVTEKGKDVELRCDPISGHTALYWYRQSLGQGLEFLIYFQGNSAPDKSGLPSDRFSAERTGGSVSTLTIQRTQQEDSAVYLCASSSTGHANNSPLHFGNGTRLTVT.

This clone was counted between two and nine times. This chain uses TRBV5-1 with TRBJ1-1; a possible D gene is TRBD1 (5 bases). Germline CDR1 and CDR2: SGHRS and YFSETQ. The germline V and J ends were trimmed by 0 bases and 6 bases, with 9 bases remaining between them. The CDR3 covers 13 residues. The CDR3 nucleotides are TGCGCCAGCAGCTTGGAAGGGGCCCCTGAAGCTTTCTTT. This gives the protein CASSLEGAPEAFF.

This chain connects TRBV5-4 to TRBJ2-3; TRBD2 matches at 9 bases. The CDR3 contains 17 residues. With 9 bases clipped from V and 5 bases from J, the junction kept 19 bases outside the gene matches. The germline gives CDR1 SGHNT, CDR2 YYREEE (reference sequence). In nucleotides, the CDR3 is TGTGCCAACCCTGACCTCTATAGCGGGGGAGCCGGAGATACGCAGTATTTT. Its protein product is CANPDLYSGGAGDTQYF. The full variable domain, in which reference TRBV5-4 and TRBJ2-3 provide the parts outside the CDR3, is ETGVTQSPTHLIKTRGQQVTLRCSSQSGHNTVSWYQQALGQGPQFIFQYYREEENGRGNFPPRFSGLQFPNYSSELNVNALELDDSALYLCANPDLYSGGAGDTQYFGPGTRLTVL.

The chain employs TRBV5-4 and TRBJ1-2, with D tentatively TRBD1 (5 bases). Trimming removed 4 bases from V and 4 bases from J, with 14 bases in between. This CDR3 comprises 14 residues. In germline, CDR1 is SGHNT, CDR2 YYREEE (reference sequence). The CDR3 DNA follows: TGTGCCAGCAGCCACAGACAGTTAAGCTATGGCTACACCTTC. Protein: CASSHRQLSYGYTF.

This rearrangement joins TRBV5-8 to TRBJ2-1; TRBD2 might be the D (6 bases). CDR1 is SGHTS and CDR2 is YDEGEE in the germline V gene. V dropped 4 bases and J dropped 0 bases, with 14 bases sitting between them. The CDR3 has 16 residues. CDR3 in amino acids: CASSRRASVSYNEQFF. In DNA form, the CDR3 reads TGTGCCAGCAGCCGGAGGGCTAGCGTCTCCTACAATGAGCAGTTCTTC.

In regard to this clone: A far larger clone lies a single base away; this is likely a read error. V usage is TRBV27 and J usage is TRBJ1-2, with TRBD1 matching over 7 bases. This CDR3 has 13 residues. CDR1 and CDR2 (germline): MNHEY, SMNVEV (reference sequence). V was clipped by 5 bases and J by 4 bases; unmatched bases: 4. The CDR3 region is CASSPGTVYGYTF. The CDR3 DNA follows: TGTGCCAGCAGTCCAGGGACAGTCTATGGCTACACCTTC.

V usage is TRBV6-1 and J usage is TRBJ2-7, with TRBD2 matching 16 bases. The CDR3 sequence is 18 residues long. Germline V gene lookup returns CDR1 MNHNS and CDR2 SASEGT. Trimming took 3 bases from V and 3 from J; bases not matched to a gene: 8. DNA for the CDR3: TGTGCCAGCAGTGATTTGGGACTAGCGGGAGGGGCCATCTACGAGCAGTACTTC. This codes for CASSDLGLAGGAIYEQYF.

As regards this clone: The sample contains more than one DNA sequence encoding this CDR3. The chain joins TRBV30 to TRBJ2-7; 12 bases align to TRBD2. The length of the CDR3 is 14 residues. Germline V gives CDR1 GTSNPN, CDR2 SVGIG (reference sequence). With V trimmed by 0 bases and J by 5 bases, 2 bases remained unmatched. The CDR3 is CAWSVRTSGDEQYF. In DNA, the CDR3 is TGTGCCTGGAGTGTAAGGACTAGCGGGGACGAGCAGTACTTC.

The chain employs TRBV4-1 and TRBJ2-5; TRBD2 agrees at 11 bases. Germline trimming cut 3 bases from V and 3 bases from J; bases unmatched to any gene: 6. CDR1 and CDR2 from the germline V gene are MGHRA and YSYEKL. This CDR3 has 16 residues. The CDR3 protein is CASSHPRSGGEETQYF. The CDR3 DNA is TGCGCCAGCAGCCATCCCCGTAGCGGGGGGGAAGAGACCCAGTACTTC.